Listed below are T cell receptor beta chains from one sample, sequenced in a study of blood T cell repertoires in COVID-19. Sequencing was performed with immunoSEQ multiplex PCR; in TCRdb, only in-frame clones are kept and a portion is missing. The sample shows about 150,000 clones, 79% of them seen only once. The source material was peripheral blood. The receptors derive from a man aged 50-59 years with active or convalescent COVID-19. Each CDR3 is given with its conserved first and last residue. A D gene is named only where the DNA matches it firmly. Size is omitted from some rows. Given values are once, few, many or a class for expanded clones.

-,TRBV28,TRBJ2-7,-,14,CASSLGGGPYEQYF,TGTGCCAGCAGTTTAGGAGGAGGGCCGTACGAGCAGTACTTC
-,TRBV18,TRBJ1-1,-,11,CASSAGQEAFF,TGTGCCAGCTCAGCTGGACAGGAAGCTTTCTTT
-,TRBV11-2,TRBJ1-5,-,14,CASSQQGGNQPQHF,TGTGCCAGCAGCCAACAGGGCGGCAATCAGCCCCAGCATTTT
-,TRBV18,TRBJ1-1,-,18,CASSPDRIIGGANTEAFF,TGTGCCAGCTCACCAGACCGAATTATAGGGGGAGCGAACACTGAAGCTTTCTTT
-,TRBV13,TRBJ2-3,-,17,CASSVEGQGGVEDTQYF,TGTGCCAGCAGCGTCGAAGGCCAAGGGGGAGTAGAAGATACGCAGTATTTT
-,TRBV7-9,TRBJ2-2,-,14,CASSLEYGLGELFF,TGTGCCAGCAGCTTAGAGTATGGGCTCGGGGAGCTGTTTTTT
TRBD2,TRBV3-1/TRBV3-2,TRBJ2-5,-,17,CASSQEWGLARGETQYF,TGTGCCAGCAGCCAAGAGTGGGGACTAGCGCGGGGCGAGACCCAGTACTTC
-,TRBV7-2,TRBJ2-1,-,14,CASSFQGRLNEQFF,TGTGCCAGCAGCTTCCAAGGGAGGCTCAATGAGCAGTTCTTC
-,TRBV7-2,TRBJ2-2,-,15,CASSLEVGSSGELFF,TGTGCCAGCAGCTTAGAGGTCGGGAGCTCCGGGGAGCTGTTTTTT
TRBD2,TRBV7-9,TRBJ2-7,-,16,CASSSTSGRALHEQYF,TGTGCCAGCAGCTCCACTAGCGGGAGGGCCCTCCACGAGCAGTACTTC
TRBD1,TRBV7-3,TRBJ2-7,few,14,CASSLAGGSYEQYF,TGTGCCAGCAGCTTGGCAGGGGGCTCCTACGAGCAGTACTTC
-,TRBV4-1,TRBJ2-1,-,18,CASSQGAVGGTSYNEQFF,TGCGCCAGCAGCCAAGGGGCTGTGGGTGGAACCTCCTACAATGAGCAGTTCTTC
-,TRBV5-4,TRBJ1-2,-,13,CASSRSQVYGYTF,TGTGCCAGCAGCCGGTCGCAAGTATATGGCTACACCTTC
TRBD1,TRBV29-1,TRBJ2-7,few,13,CSVTRGLGYEQYF,TGCAGCGTTACCAGGGGGCTCGGCTACGAGCAGTACTTC
-,TRBV11-1,TRBJ2-4,few,14,CASSSGVAKNIQYF,TGTGCCAGCAGCTCGGGGGTAGCCAAAAACATTCAGTACTTC
-,TRBV30,TRBJ1-3,-,14,CAWMRGSSGNTIYF,TGTGCCTGGATGCGGGGCTCCTCTGGAAACACCATATATTTT
-,TRBV18,TRBJ2-1,-,13,CASSPAGVNEQFF,TGTGCCAGCTCACCAGCAGGGGTCAATGAGCAGTTCTTC
-,TRBV28,TRBJ2-7,-,15,CASSFLASNSYEQYF,TGTGCCAGCAGTTTTCTAGCGAGCAACTCCTACGAGCAGTACTTC
-,TRBV27,TRBJ2-1,-,13,CASSLNRYNEQFF,TGTGCCAGCAGTCTCAACAGGTACAATGAGCAGTTCTTC
-,TRBV2,TRBJ2-1,-,17,CASRGPAASDLMNEQFF,TGTGCCAGCAGGGGGCCGGCAGCTAGCGATTTGATGAATGAGCAGTTCTTC
-,TRBV28,TRBJ2-7,-,13,CASRDWSSYEQYF,TGTGCCAGCCGGGACTGGAGCTCCTACGAGCAGTACTTC
-,TRBV1,TRBJ2-3,-,16,CTSSRPSGSRTDTQYF,TGCACCAGCAGCCGACCTAGCGGGAGTCGGACAGATACGCAGTATTTT
-,TRBV7-2,TRBJ2-3,-,15,CASSLGLVGTDTQYF,TGTGCCAGCAGCTTAGGGCTAGTCGGCACAGATACGCAGTATTTT
TRBD2,TRBV19,TRBJ2-2,-,16,CASISQTSGNTGELFF,TGTGCCAGTATATCCCAAACTAGCGGTAACACCGGGGAGCTGTTTTTT
-,TRBV13,TRBJ2-7,-,14,CASSPTTVTYEQYF,TGTGCCAGCAGCCCGACGACAGTTACCTACGAGCAGTACTTC
TRBD1,TRBV11-3,TRBJ2-7,-,15,CASSSSGTGPYEQYF,TGTGCCAGCAGCTCCTCCGGGACAGGCCCCTACGAGCAGTACTTC
TRBD2,TRBV19,TRBJ2-1,-,16,CASRTDRLAGTNEQFF,TGTGCCAGTAGGACGGATCGGCTAGCGGGAACCAATGAGCAGTTCTTC
TRBD1,TRBV4-2,TRBJ1-2,-,14,CASSQGDRGSGYTF,TGTGCCAGCAGCCAAGGGGACAGGGGATCGGGCTACACCTTC
-,TRBV1,TRBJ2-7,-,14,CTSSPAGLAGAWYF,TGCACCAGCAGTCCTGCGGGACTAGCGGGTGCCTGGTACTTC
-,TRBV10-3,TRBJ1-3,-,13,CAISRQSGNTIYF,TGTGCCATCAGTCGACAATCTGGAAACACCATATATTTT
-,TRBV4-2,TRBJ2-7,-,14,CASSQDHTFYEQYF,TGTGCCAGCAGCCAAGATCACACCTTCTACGAGCAGTACTTC
-,TRBV18,TRBJ2-2,few,13,CASSQVSGGELFF,TGTGCCAGCTCACAAGTCTCGGGCGGGGAGCTGTTTTTT
TRBD1,TRBV28,TRBJ2-2,-,15,CASSRQGSLTGELFF,TGTGCCAGCAGTCGACAGGGGAGTTTAACCGGGGAGCTGTTTTTT
-,TRBV5-6,TRBJ2-2,-,16,CASSLQTFRGTGELFF,TGTGCCAGCAGCTTGCAAACCTTTAGAGGCACCGGGGAGCTGTTTTTT
-,TRBV13,TRBJ2-1,few,15,CASSRSGGGYNEQFF,TGTGCCAGCAGCCGATCAGGGGGAGGTTACAATGAGCAGTTCTTC
-,TRBV15,TRBJ1-5,-,15,CATSRDRQSNQPQHF,TGTGCCACCAGCAGAGACAGGCAAAGCAATCAGCCCCAGCATTTT
TRBD2,TRBV9,TRBJ2-1,-,15,CASSVSGSYYNEQFF,TGTGCCAGCAGCGTTAGCGGGAGTTACTACAATGAGCAGTTCTTC
-,TRBV9,TRBJ2-7,few,12,CASSAPGPQQYF,TGTGCCAGCAGCGCCCCAGGGCCCCAGCAGTACTTC
TRBD1,TRBV6-6,TRBJ1-2,-,17,CASSPLLMGQGTYGYTF,TGTGCCAGCAGTCCACTACTTATGGGACAGGGGACCTATGGCTACACCTTC
-,TRBV11-2,TRBJ2-7,-,14,CASSLGRGSYEQYF,TGTGCCAGCAGCCTCGGAAGGGGTTCCTACGAGCAGTACTTC
-,TRBV7-9,TRBJ2-7,-,14,CASSLQASSYEQYF,TGTGCCAGCAGCTTACAGGCTAGCAGCTACGAGCAGTACTTC
TRBD2,TRBV24-1,TRBJ2-1,-,15,CATRGGLAGSNEQFF,TGTGCCACCAGGGGGGGACTAGCGGGATCCAATGAGCAGTTCTTC
TRBD1,TRBV6-5,TRBJ1-6,-,16,CASSYSTGRLNSPLHF,TGTGCCAGCAGTTACTCGACAGGGAGGCTTAATTCACCCCTCCACTTT
TRBD1,TRBV6-1,TRBJ1-4,-,16,CASSEPPGQGNEKLFF,TGTGCCAGCAGTGAACCGCCGGGACAGGGTAATGAAAAGCTGTTTTTT
TRBD2,TRBV7-9,TRBJ2-1,few,15,CASSPSSGLVDEQFF,TGTGCCAGCAGCCCCTCCTCGGGACTAGTAGATGAGCAGTTCTTC
TRBD1,TRBV28,TRBJ2-1,once,17,CASSDISGTGDSNEQFF,TGTGCCAGCAGTGACATCTCCGGGACAGGGGACAGCAATGAGCAGTTCTTC
TRBD1,TRBV29-1,TRBJ1-4,-,17,CSVGSRDRATGREKLFF,TGCAGCGTTGGGTCCCGGGACAGGGCAACTGGAAGGGAAAAACTGTTTTTT
TRBD2,TRBV7-9,TRBJ2-1,-,19,CASSPPWGSGSLLGNEQFF,TGTGCCAGCAGCCCCCCGTGGGGTAGCGGGAGTTTGTTGGGCAATGAGCAGTTCTTC
TRBD1,TRBV10-3,TRBJ2-1,few,17,CAIRPSTGTGVPNVQFF,TGTGCCATCAGACCTTCTACCGGGACAGGGGTCCCTAACGTACAGTTCTTC
TRBD2,TRBV2,TRBJ2-1,-,15,CASKRLAGGSNEQFF,TGTGCCAGCAAGAGGCTAGCGGGAGGTAGTAATGAGCAGTTCTTC
TRBD2,TRBV5-6,TRBJ2-3,-,16,CASSSLLAGVTDTQYF,TGTGCCAGCAGCTCCCTACTAGCGGGAGTTACAGATACGCAGTATTTT
-,TRBV6-1,TRBJ1-5,few,15,CASSEPQGRDQPQHF,TGTGCCAGCAGTGAACCTCAGGGAAGGGATCAGCCCCAGCATTTT
-,TRBV15,TRBJ1-3,-,16,CATSRDRQFSGNTIYF,TGTGCCACCAGCAGAGACCGACAGTTCTCTGGAAACACCATATATTTT
-,TRBV7-2,TRBJ2-3,-,17,CASSSHSTGDGTDTQYF,TGTGCCAGCAGCTCCCACTCGACGGGAGATGGCACAGATACGCAGTATTTT
-,TRBV4-2,TRBJ1-2,-,15,CASSQVGGRVYGYTF,TGTGCCAGCAGCCAGGTGGGTGGGAGGGTCTATGGCTACACCTTC
-,TRBV3-1/TRBV3-2,TRBJ1-2,-,14,CASSQGGTGYGYTF,TGTGCCAGCAGCCAAGGAGGAACCGGCTATGGCTACACCTTC
-,TRBV15,TRBJ1-3,-,13,CATSLRGRNTIYF,TGTGCCACCAGCCTTAGGGGCAGAAACACCATATATTTT